These 2 T cell receptor beta chains came from one sample sequenced in a study of T cell changes during pregnancy in multiple sclerosis. Sequencing was performed with immunoSEQ multiplex PCR; in TCRdb, only in-frame clones are kept and a portion is missing. In the table there are over 70,000 clones, 90% to 95% of which are singletons. The sample was peripheral blood, taken in the third trimester of pregnancy. The receptors come from a female donor with multiple sclerosis, enrolled in a pregnancy study.

For the CDR3, the DNA is TGTGCCAGCAGCTCGTTTGTCTCCCGGGGGGACAATGAGCAGTTCTTC. Protein: CASSSFVSRGDNEQFF. V usage is TRBV9 and J usage is TRBJ2-1; 7 bases agree with TRBD2. V lost 4 bases to trimming and J lost 5 bases; unmatched junction nucleotides: 12. Germline loops: CDR1 SGDLS, CDR2 YYNGEE. The CDR3 length is 16 residues.

The chain is built from TRBV4-1 and TRBJ2-5; D is undetermined. Germline V CDR1 and CDR2: MGHRA, YSYEKL. V lost 5 bases and J 0 bases, leaving 13 bases between the germline ends. The CDR3 totals 15 residues. The CDR3 is CASSELYRDQETQYF. The CDR3 DNA sequence: TGCGCCAGCAGCGAACTCTATCGGGACCAAGAGACCCAGTACTTC.